Listed below are T cell receptor beta chains from one sample, sequenced in a study of neurological immune-mediated disorders. TCRdb reanalysed the 5' RACE reads using MiXCR and keeps one entry per CDR3 protein. The sample has under 90,000 distinct CDR3 sequences; about 9.5% are singletons. The sample consisted of PBMCs. Receptors were obtained from a middle-aged man in good health. Each CDR3 is given with its conserved first and last residue. A D gene is named only where the DNA matches it firmly. Clone size is shown for a subset of rows, as once, few, many or a class of expanded clone.

cdr3_nt	cdr3_aa	v_call	d_call	clone_size	j_call
TGTGCCAGCAATAACAGGGGGCTAAGCTCTGGAAACACCATATATTTT	CASNNRGLSSGNTIYF	TRBV12-3/TRBV12-4	TRBD1	many	TRBJ1-3
TGCGCCAGCAGCTTTGGTCTTTCGGGGAATGAGCAGTTCTTC	CASSFGLSGNEQFF	TRBV5-1	.	many	TRBJ2-1
TGCGCCAGCAGCCGGGACAGGGGGGAAACAGATACGCAGTATTTT	CASSRDRGETDTQYF	TRBV5-1	TRBD1	many	TRBJ2-3
TGTGCCAGCAGAAAAAGGGCGACTAGCGGGAGTAGCGAGCAGTACTTC	CASRKRATSGSSEQYF	TRBV6-2/TRBV6-3	TRBD2	many	TRBJ2-7
TGCGCCAGCATCTGGGGTAGCGGGGGGGCCCGTGAGCAGTTCTTC	CASIWGSGGAREQFF	TRBV5-1	TRBD2	many	TRBJ2-1
TGTGCCACCCTTGCCCGGGACAGGGAAATAGATACGCAGTATTTT	CATLARDREIDTQYF	TRBV19	TRBD1	.	TRBJ2-3
TGTGCCAGCAGCTTAATACCGGACTACTCTTCGGGTGAGCAGTTCTTC	CASSLIPDYSSGEQFF	TRBV7-3	.	many	TRBJ2-1
TGCGCCAGCAGCTTGGGTTATCAAGAGACCCAGTACTTC	CASSLGYQETQYF	TRBV5-1	.	many	TRBJ2-5
TGTGCCAGCAGCACGACAGGGCACAATCAGCCCCAGCATTTT	CASSTTGHNQPQHF	TRBV11-2	TRBD1	.	TRBJ1-5
TGTGCCATCAGCGAGAAACTAGCGGGAGGGAACACCGGGGAGCTGTTTTTT	CAISEKLAGGNTGELFF	TRBV10-3	TRBD2	many	TRBJ2-2
TGCGCCAGCAGCCAGGTACTAGCGGGGAGCTCCTACGAGCAGTACTTC	CASSQVLAGSSYEQYF	TRBV4-1	TRBD2	many	TRBJ2-7
TGTGCCAGCAGTTTAGCGGGAGACACAGATACGCAGTATTTT	CASSLAGDTDTQYF	TRBV12-3/TRBV12-4	.	few	TRBJ2-3
TGCAGTGCTAGTCCTCTAGCGGTTGGGCCCGGGGAGCTGTTTTTT	CSASPLAVGPGELFF	TRBV20-1	TRBD2	many	TRBJ2-2
TGTGCCAGCAGCTTAGGCGTCACAACCTACGAGCAGTACTTC	CASSLGVTTYEQYF	TRBV7-8	.	many	TRBJ2-7
TGTGCCAGCAGTTTAAGACAGACAGCTTTCTTT	CASSLRQTAFF	TRBV28	.	many	TRBJ1-1
TGTGCCAGCAGCTTCGGACAGGGTCAAGAGACCCAGTACTTC	CASSFGQGQETQYF	TRBV7-9	TRBD1	many	TRBJ2-5
TGCAGTGCTAGAGCCCGGGTAGAGGGGCCCCAGCATTTT	CSARARVEGPQHF	TRBV20-1	.	many	TRBJ1-5
TGCGCCAGCAGCCAAGAGTCTCGGGGGGTTCAGTTCTTC	CASSQESRGVQFF	TRBV4-3	TRBD2	many	TRBJ2-1
TGTGCCAGCAGCTTAAAATCGGGGCCCCCCGGTAATGAGCAGTTCTTC	CASSLKSGPPGNEQFF	TRBV7-2	.	many	TRBJ2-1
TGTGCCAGCAGCCCCCCCCGAGCCCCTTCCAATGAGCAGTTCTTC	CASSPPRAPSNEQFF	TRBV14	.	many	TRBJ2-1
TGCGCCAGCGCGAGCGGGGGGACGAGGGAGACCCAGTACTTC	CASASGGTRETQYF	TRBV5-1	TRBD2	many	TRBJ2-5
TGTGCCATCACCCCCTCGAAGATCGGATCTTCACCCCTCCACTTT	CAITPSKIGSSPLHF	TRBV10-3	.	many	TRBJ1-6
TGCGCCAGCAGCTTGGGACAGGGAATGGGTACGCAGTATTTT	CASSLGQGMGTQYF	TRBV5-1	TRBD1	many	TRBJ2-3
TGTGCCAGCAGCCAAGATCCCTACTGGACAGGGGTGTCGGCCAAAAACATTCAGTACTTC	CASSQDPYWTGVSAKNIQYF	TRBV14	TRBD1	many	TRBJ2-4
TGTGCCACCAGCAGTTCCAGGGGACAGGGGATTAACTATGGCTACACCTTC	CATSSSRGQGINYGYTF	TRBV15	TRBD1	many	TRBJ1-2
TGTGCCAGCGGCGTAGAGCAGGGCTCATATAATGAGCAGTTCTTC	CASGVEQGSYNEQFF	TRBV9	.	.	TRBJ2-1
TGTGCCAGCAGTTTTTCACGGACTAGCGGGAAGGGTGAGCAGTTCTTC	CASSFSRTSGKGEQFF	TRBV28	TRBD2	many	TRBJ2-1
TGTGCCACCAGTGATGCCGGGACAGGGGGCTTGGGAGAGACCCAGTACTTC	CATSDAGTGGLGETQYF	TRBV24-1	TRBD1	many	TRBJ2-5
TGCAGTGCTAGAGACGACGGTAGAGAGTCCTACGAGCAGTACTTC	CSARDDGRESYEQYF	TRBV20-1	.	many	TRBJ2-7
TGCGCCAGCAGCCAACTAGCGCCGTCCACAGATACGCAGTATTTT	CASSQLAPSTDTQYF	TRBV5-1	TRBD2	many	TRBJ2-3
TGTGCCAGCAGTAGACCTAGCGGTGGCACAGATACGCAGTATTTT	CASSRPSGGTDTQYF	TRBV28	TRBD2	many	TRBJ2-3